These T cell receptor beta chains were read from a single sample in a study of T cell responses to AZD1222 COVID-19 vaccine. This table comes from immunoSEQ multiplex PCR, and its TCRdb copy is limited to in-frame clones, with some not included. The sample records roughly 95,000 clones, around 90% being singletons. This specimen consisted of peripheral blood, obtained 28 days after the second AZD1222 dose. The receptor set was obtained from an adult who received the AZD1222 COVID-19 vaccine. Both conserved end residues are part of each CDR3. D genes are given only for firm matches. Clone size is shown for a subset of rows, as once, few, many or a class of expanded clone.

V,J,D,size,CDR3,DNA
TRBV3-1/TRBV3-2,TRBJ1-1,.,.,CASSQDLGNTEAFF,TGTGCCAGCAGCCAAGATTTAGGCAACACTGAAGCTTTCTTT
TRBV7-2,TRBJ2-3,.,.,CASSSRGTDTQYF,TGTGCCAGCAGCTCGCGCGGCACAGATACGCAGTATTTT
TRBV18,TRBJ1-1,.,.,CASSPIPRNTEAFF,TGTGCCAGCTCACCAATCCCTCGAAACACTGAAGCTTTCTTT
TRBV29-1,TRBJ1-1,TRBD1,.,CSDWGQPFF,TGCAGCGACTGGGGACAGCCTTTCTTT
TRBV2,TRBJ1-2,.,.,CASSDRGGEGRGYGYTF,TGTGCCAGCAGTGATCGCGGGGGGGAGGGTCGCGGCTATGGCTACACCTTC
TRBV11-3,TRBJ2-5,.,.,CASSLVLLQETQYF,TGTGCCAGCAGCTTAGTGCTGTTACAGGAGACCCAGTACTTC
TRBV7-2,TRBJ1-3,.,.,CASSLEGGFRSGNTIYF,TGTGCCAGCAGCTTAGAAGGGGGATTTCGCTCTGGAAACACCATATATTTT
TRBV14,TRBJ1-6,.,.,CASSPGTANSPLHF,TGTGCCAGCAGCCCCGGGACGGCTAATTCACCCCTCCACTTT
TRBV5-6,TRBJ1-2,TRBD1,.,CASSGVDRGMSGYTF,TGTGCCAGCAGCGGCGTGGACAGGGGGATGTCTGGCTACACCTTC
TRBV7-9,TRBJ2-3,.,.,CASSLVLADTQYF,TGTGCCAGCAGCTTAGTGCTCGCAGATACGCAGTATTTT
TRBV2,TRBJ2-4,.,.,CASSGGNIQYF,TGTGCCAGCTCCGGGGGAAACATTCAGTACTTC
TRBV9,TRBJ1-6,.,.,CASSVNAPGAWGSPLHF,TGTGCCAGCAGCGTCAACGCCCCGGGAGCATGGGGTTCACCCCTCCACTTT
TRBV28,TRBJ2-7,TRBD1,.,CASSLPGQGLREQYF,TGTGCCAGCAGTCTTCCGGGACAGGGGCTTCGCGAGCAGTACTTC
TRBV19,TRBJ1-5,.,few,CASSIGTGQAFQPQHF,TGTGCCAGTAGTATAGGTACGGGACAAGCTTTTCAGCCCCAGCATTTT
TRBV7-8,TRBJ1-6,.,.,CASSLVGGLVGNSPLHF,TGTGCCAGCAGCTTAGTAGGCGGCCTGGTGGGTAATTCACCCCTCCACTTT
TRBV11-2,TRBJ2-2,TRBD2,.,CASSATSGGTGELFF,TGTGCCAGCAGCGCTACTAGCGGGGGGACCGGGGAGCTGTTTTTT